A single sample gave rise to the 24 T cell receptor beta chains below, sequenced in a study of T cells in Graves' hyperthyroidism and ophthalmopathy (dated by TCRdb to the late 2010s). Receptor libraries were prepared by multiplex PCR. Sequencing instrument: Illumina HiSeq 2000. The TCR beta CDR3 regions were amplified from the RNA transcripts. A first-round RT-PCR of the TCR CDR3 used the HTBI primer set with the Qiagen OneStep RT-PCR kit. In-frame beta chains were kept once TCRdb had trimmed the public reads at Q25 with fastp and called clones with MiXCR. For every CDR3 protein sequence, its rows merge into one entry that carries the most common genes and DNA. The sample table holds fewer than 750,000 distinct CDR3 sequences, of which around 15% were seen once. The ten top clones hold around 12% of the sample. The source material was blood. Source of these receptors: a woman in her forties or fifties with Graves' ophthalmopathy.

This clonotype was counted at least ten times. V usage is TRBV18 and J usage is TRBJ1-3; D uncertain. V lost 0 bases and J 4 bases, leaving 10 bases between the germline ends. Germline assignment: CDR1 KGHSH and CDR2 LQKENI. CDR3 length: 15 residues. The CDR3 nucleotides read TGTGCCAGCTCACCACCGAGCGGGTCCGGAAACACCATATATTTT. Amino acid sequence: CASSPPSGSGNTIYF.

The CDR3 region has the DNA TGCGCCAGCAGCCAAGCCCGGACAGGGGGTGGGAGCACTGAAGCTTTCTTT. This encodes CASSQARTGGGSTEAFF. The chain employs TRBV4-3 and TRBJ1-1, with 10 bases matching TRBD1. From germline, CDR1 is LGHNA and CDR2 YSLEER. The J segment lost 4 bases and the V segment lost 1 base, leaving 9 bases of the junction unmatched. The length of the CDR3 is 17 residues.

Many counts were recorded for this clonotype. The J gene is TRBJ2-5, the V gene TRBV20-1, with 10 bases fitting TRBD2. The V gene's germline CDR1 is DFQATT and CDR2 SNEGSKA (reference sequence). The V and J ends lost 3 bases and 1 base, in that order; junction bases with no gene match: 8. The CDR3 runs to 16 residues. The CDR3 loop reads CSARDVLAGVQETQYF. The CDR3 nucleotides read TGCAGTGCTAGGGACGTGCTAGCGGGAGTCCAAGAGACCCAGTACTTC.

Ten or more counts support this clonotype. This chain links TRBV11-2 with TRBJ2-1; 7 nucleotides agree with TRBD1. CDR3 size: 16 residues. Germline-derived CDR1 and CDR2 are SGHAT and FQNNGV. V gave up 5 bases and J gave up 4 bases; unmatched junction bases: 11. CDR3 bases: TGTGCCAGCAGCCCCCAGAGAGGGACAGAATACAATGAGCAGTTCTTC. Its translation: CASSPQRGTEYNEQFF.

This clonotype has at least ten counts. The V and J genes are TRBV5-1 and TRBJ1-1, with a tentative D call TRBD1 (6 bases). The V gene lost 4 bases and the J gene lost 11 bases, with 21 bases spanning the gap. CDR3 length: 14 amino acids. Germline values: CDR1 SGHRS, CDR2 YFSETQ. DNA of the CDR3: TGCGCCAGCAGCCCGGAGGCAGGGGAGACTTGGGCTTTCTTT. Protein product: CASSPEAGETWAFF.

Ten or more counts support this clonotype. The chain has TRBV28 and TRBJ2-7; 7 nucleotides match TRBD1. This CDR3 spans 15 amino acids. The germline V gene encodes CDR1 MDHEN and CDR2 SYDVKM. Losses at the gene ends were 6 bases for V and 3 bases for J; bases not matched to a gene: 11. In DNA form, the CDR3 reads TGTGCCAGCAGAGCGACAGGGAAACTAGGCTACGAGCAGTACTTC. Translation gives CASRATGKLGYEQYF.

The chain combines TRBV6-1 with TRBJ2-7, with D hard to call. The CDR3 has 13 amino acids. V was cut by 6 bases and J by 2 bases, with 11 bases left in between. Germline lookup yields CDR1 MNHNS and CDR2 SASEGT. This chain's CDR3 is CASRPNNPYEQYF. The CDR3 DNA sequence: TGTGCCAGCAGGCCTAATAACCCCTACGAGCAGTACTTC.

The V gene is TRBV29-1, the J gene TRBJ2-2; TRBD1 matches at 7 bases. The germline V gene encodes CDR1 SQVTM and CDR2 ANQGSEA. V lost 4 bases and J lost 4; bases outside the gene matches: 6. CDR3 length: 14 residues. CDR3 sequence reads: CSVGGTASTGELFF. The CDR3 DNA follows: TGCAGCGTTGGTGGGACAGCGAGCACCGGGGAGCTGTTTTTT.

This clonotype has at least ten counts. This chain connects TRBV20-1 to TRBJ2-5; TRBD2 matches at 14 bases. The CDR3 is made up of 15 amino acids. Germline V gene lookup returns CDR1 DFQATT and CDR2 SNEGSKA (reference sequence). The J segment lost 4 bases and the V segment lost 0 bases, leaving 1 base of the junction unmatched. The CDR3 loop reads CSARDGLAGGETQYF. The CDR3 DNA reads TGCAGTGCTAGAGATGGACTAGCGGGAGGAGAGACCCAGTACTTC.

CDR3 sequence reads: CASSQGPGDSGYTF. Written as DNA, the CDR3 is TGCGCCAGCAGCCAAGGGCCAGGGGACTCTGGCTACACCTTC. This sequence joins TRBV4-1 and TRBJ1-2, with D possibly matching TRBD1 (6 bases). The CDR3 runs to 14 residues. Looked up from germline, CDR1 is MGHRA and CDR2 is YSYEKL. The V end lost 1 base, the J end lost 7 bases, and 13 bases lay between the germline ends.

The gene calls are TRBV7-2 and TRBJ2-1; the D gene is possibly TRBD1 (6 bases). V was trimmed by 8 bases and J by 2 bases, leaving 16 bases between them. CDR3 length: 15 amino acids. The germline V gene encodes CDR1 SGHTA and CDR2 FQGNSA. The CDR3, as DNA: TGTGCCAGCGCCTCCCAAAGGACAGCCTACAATGAGCAGTTCTTC. Translated: CASASQRTAYNEQFF.

This chain joins TRBV9 and TRBJ1-1; D is uncertain. Deletions cut 0 bases from V and 4 bases from J, with 7 bases between. Germline assignment: CDR1 SGDLS and CDR2 YYNGEE. The CDR3 runs to 13 residues. CDR3 nucleotides: TGTGCCAGCAGCGTAGGGAAGGCCACTGAAGCTTTCTTT. Translated, it gives CASSVGKATEAFF.

In its sample, this clonotype was seen many times. CDR3 sequence: CASSPSHGLAEQFF. The CDR3 nucleotides are TGTGCCAGCAGTCCCTCCCATGGGCTAGCGGAGCAGTTCTTC. The chain combines TRBV12-3 or TRBV12-4 with TRBJ2-1, with a weak D call TRBD2 (6 bases). The V and J ends lost 5 bases and 10 bases respectively, with 18 bases between them. The CDR3 runs 14 residues.

The chain is built from TRBV7-2 and TRBJ2-5; possible D gene TRBD2, 5 bases. Germline CDR1 is SGHTA and CDR2 is FQGNSA. Trimming took 1 base from V and 1 from J, leaving 10 bases between them. CDR3 length: 15 amino acids. The CDR3 is CASSLGRGPQETQYF. The CDR3, as DNA: TGTGCCAGCAGCTTAGGGCGCGGGCCCCAAGAGACCCAGTACTTC. Filled out from reference TRBV7-2 and TRBJ2-5, the complete variable domain reads GAGVSQSPSNKVTEKGKDVELRCDPISGHTALYWYRQSLGQGLEFLIYFQGNSAPDKSGLPSDRFSAERTGGSVSTLTIQRTQQEDSAVYLCASSLGRGPQETQYFGPGTRLLVL.

The sample holds a few counts of this clonotype. This chain links TRBV6-9 with TRBJ1-5; D is uncertain. The V end was cut by 3 bases, the J end by 5 bases, with 11 bases between. This CDR3 is built from 14 residues. Per the germline V gene, CDR1 is MNHGY and CDR2 is SVAAGI. CDR3 protein: CASSYNLNDQPQHF. Written as DNA, the CDR3 is TGTGCCAGCAGTTACAATCTGAACGATCAGCCCCAGCATTTT.

Many counts were recorded for this clonotype. V is TRBV2 and J is TRBJ1-5, with 8 bases matching TRBD1. Per the germline V gene, CDR1 is SNHLY and CDR2 is FYNNEI. The length of the CDR3 is 13 residues. J gave up 6 bases and V 6 bases, and 4 bases lay outside the gene matches. In DNA form, the CDR3 reads TGTGCCAGCAGCGGACAGGGTGTTCAGCCCCAGCATTTT. Translation: CASSGQGVQPQHF.

The table lists this clonotype with many counts. The chain carries TRBV6-1 and TRBJ2-5, with 11 nucleotides matching TRBD2. Trimming cost V 5 bases and J 2 bases; bases outside gene matches: 4. Per germline, CDR1 MNHNS and CDR2 SASEGT. The CDR3 is 15 amino acids. CDR3 DNA sequence: TGTGCCAGCAGTACTAGCGGGAGCGGGCAAGAGACCCAGTACTTC. Translating it yields CASSTSGSGQETQYF.

At least ten counts were recorded for this clonotype. This rearrangement joins TRBV28 to TRBJ2-6; no reliable D call. Germline V lookup: CDR1 MDHEN, CDR2 SYDVKM. V was clipped by 5 bases and J by 1 base, with 12 bases between them. This CDR3 region has 16 residues. The CDR3 nucleotides are TGTGCCAGCAGTACCTGGCGCGGATCTGGGGCCAACGTCCTGACTTTC. Translation gives CASSTWRGSGANVLTF.

The chain employs TRBV5-8 and TRBJ2-2; TRBD1 matches 9 bases. The DNA matches TRBJ1-1 better at its end, which makes the J call doubtful. CDR1 is SGHTS and CDR2 is YDEGEE in the germline V gene. The length of the CDR3 is 13 residues. CDR3 sequence: CASSSTGGRGAFF. CDR3 bases: TGTGCCAGCAGTTCAACAGGGGGCCGGGGAGCTTTCTTT.

This clonotype was seen only a few times. The chain is built from TRBV10-3 and TRBJ2-2, with D uncertain. Germline V gene lookup returns CDR1 ENHRY and CDR2 SYGVKD. Trimming took 1 base from V and 1 from J, leaving 10 bases between them. The CDR3 consists of 16 residues. CDR3 residues: CAISEWLPLNTGELFF. CDR3 nucleotides: TGTGCCATCAGTGAGTGGCTACCCCTGAACACCGGGGAGCTGTTTTTT.

This clonotype has ten or more counts. This chain connects TRBV20-1 to TRBJ1-2, with 12 nucleotides matching TRBD1. The CDR3 covers 15 residues. Germline-derived CDR1 and CDR2 are DFQATT and SNEGSKA (reference sequence). V was clipped by 6 bases and J by 5 bases; unmatched bases: 10. CDR3 nucleotides: TGCAGTGCGGACGGGACAGGGGGCGGATATTATGGCTACACCTTC. Translation gives CSADGTGGGYYGYTF.

This clonotype was observed many times. The chain combines TRBV2 with TRBJ2-4; possibly TRBD1 for D (5 bases). The CDR3 has 13 residues. The ends were cut back, 7 bases at V and 8 bases at J, with 15 bases in the middle. Looked up from germline, CDR1 is SNHLY and CDR2 is FYNNEI. Written as DNA, the CDR3 is TGTGCCAGCATGCGACAGAGAAGGGACATTCAGTACTTC. As protein: CASMRQRRDIQYF.

The chain is built from TRBV20-1 and TRBJ2-3; 13 nucleotides match TRBD2. V shed 5 bases, J shed 5 bases, and the junction held 10 bases outside the gene matches. The CDR3 spans 16 residues. CDR1 is DFQATT, CDR2 SNEGSKA, per germline (reference sequence). The CDR3 is CSALRTSGSLGDTQYF. As DNA, the CDR3 is TGCAGTGCTCTCCGGACTAGCGGGAGCTTGGGAGATACGCAGTATTTT.

Many counts were recorded for this clonotype. This chain joins TRBV6-1 and TRBJ2-1, with 7 bases matching TRBD2. Germline CDR1 and CDR2: MNHNS and SASEGT. Trimming at V came to 2 bases and at J to 5 bases, leaving 12 bases not matched to a gene. CDR3 length: 17 residues. The DNA of the CDR3 is TGTGCCAGCAGTGAACAAAGGGTCAGCGGGACCAACAATGAGCAGTTCTTC. This translates into CASSEQRVSGTNNEQFF.